The 20 T cell receptor beta chains listed next were all sequenced from one sample in a study of T-cell memory formation after mild COVID-19. TCRdb redid the calling of the 5' RACE reads with MiXCR, one entry per CDR3 protein. Of approximately 290,000 distinct CDR3 sequences in the sample, 7% to 10% were seen once. Sequencing was carried out using PBMCs or a T cell subset sorted from them (not recorded which). These receptors were obtained from a young man who had mild COVID-19 (a few samples of this study predate the infection). Cell type and time point are not known.

The chain uses TRBV6-4 and TRBJ1-2; D possibly corresponds to TRBD1 (6 bases). Germline V CDR1 and CDR2: MRHNA, SNTAGT. The CDR3 is 11 residues long. V gave up 6 bases and J gave up 10 bases, with 12 bases separating them. The CDR3 DNA follows: TGTGCCAGCAGGGTAGGGACACTCTACACCTTC. Its translation is CASRVGTLYTF.

This clonotype has only a few counts. The J gene is TRBJ2-2, the V gene TRBV12-3 or TRBV12-4, with D maybe TRBD2 (6 bases). The CDR3 spans 16 residues. Trimming stripped 5 bases from V and 0 bases from J, with 13 bases between. CDR3 nucleotide sequence: TGTGCCAGCAGTCCGTTTGCGGGGTCGAACACCGGGGAGCTGTTTTTT. This sequence encodes CASSPFAGSNTGELFF.

The chain couples TRBV20-1 to TRBJ2-5, with D possibly matching TRBD1 (6 bases). With 2 bases removed from V and 2 bases from J, the gap between germline ends came to 12 bases. This CDR3 has 14 residues. Germline loops: CDR1 DFQATT, CDR2 SNEGSKA (reference sequence). CDR3 sequence: CSARPLDRQETQYF. The CDR3 nucleotides are TGCAGTGCTAGACCCCTGGACAGACAAGAGACCCAGTACTTC.

This clonotype was seen a few times. V usage is TRBV20-1 and J usage is TRBJ2-7; the D gene could be TRBD1 or TRBD2 (5 bases each). V lost 2 bases to trimming and J lost 6 bases, with 8 bases between them. The CDR3 extends over 11 amino acids. Germline CDR1 and CDR2: DFQATT and SNEGSKA (reference sequence). The CDR3 region is CSARTGAEQYV. The DNA for the CDR3 is TGCAGTGCTAGAACCGGGGCCGAGCAGTACGTC.

This clonotype was recorded a few times. V gene TRBV24-1 combines with J gene TRBJ2-1; D is ambiguous. V was clipped by 2 bases and J by 5 bases, with 3 bases between them. From germline, CDR1 is KGHDR and CDR2 SFDVKD. The CDR3 is made up of 12 amino acids. CDR3 nucleotides: TGTGCCACCAGTGATTCGAACAATGAGCAGTTCTTC. This translates into CATSDSNNEQFF.

This clonotype was detected a few times. The J gene is TRBJ2-1, the V gene TRBV7-3; 9 nucleotides line up with TRBD2. The J segment lost 9 bases and the V segment lost 5 bases, leaving 8 bases of the junction unmatched. The CDR3 is made up of 14 amino acids. Germline-derived CDR1 and CDR2 are SGHTA and FQGTGA. Written as DNA, the CDR3 is TGTGCCAGCAGCCCGACTAGCGGAGGTACTGAGCAGTTCTTC. Residues: CASSPTSGGTEQFF.

This clonotype showed up just a few times. The rearrangement joins TRBV20-1 to TRBJ2-7, with D possibly TRBD2 on 6 matching bases. The CDR3 has 13 residues. V shed 1 base and J shed 7 bases, with 14 bases lying between them. The germline V gene encodes CDR1 DFQATT and CDR2 SNEGSKA (reference sequence). CDR3 loop: CSARADGSPEQYF. The CDR3, as DNA: TGCAGTGCTAGAGCTGACGGGAGCCCAGAGCAGTACTTC.

Only a few counts were recorded for this clonotype. The chain joins TRBV7-9 to TRBJ2-2, with D uncertain. The CDR3 has 16 amino acids. Germline CDR1 reads SEHNR; CDR2 reads FQNEAQ (reference sequence). V was trimmed by 6 bases and J by 4 bases, leaving 18 bases between them. The CDR3 protein is CASSSDPEQITGELFF. DNA of the CDR3: TGTGCCAGCAGTTCCGACCCCGAGCAGATCACCGGGGAGCTGTTTTTT.

This clonotype was counted a few times. The chain links TRBV15 to TRBJ1-1, with 10 bases fitting TRBD1. V shed 3 bases and J 0 bases; nucleotides not matched to a gene: 1. Germline V CDR1 and CDR2: LNHNV, YYDKDF (reference sequence). The CDR3 sequence is 15 residues long. The CDR3 nucleotides are TGTGCCACCAGCAGGACAGGGGGCTTGAACACTGAAGCTTTCTTT. Translation: CATSRTGGLNTEAFF. The full variable domain, in which reference TRBV15 and TRBJ1-1 provide the parts outside the CDR3, is DAMVIQNPRYQVTQFGKPVTLSCSQTLNHNVMYWYQQKSSQAPKLLFHYYDKDFNNEADTPDNFQSRRPNTSFCFLDIRSPGLGDTAMYLCATSRTGGLNTEAFFGQGTRLTVV.

This clonotype was detected a few times. V and J are TRBV4-3 and TRBJ1-6; 8 nucleotides match TRBD1. In germline, CDR1 is LGHNA, CDR2 YSLEER. The CDR3 length is 15 residues. The junction had 6 bases not matched to a gene; V was cut back by 2 bases and J by 9 bases. In DNA form, the CDR3 reads TGCGCCAGCAGCCAACTGGACAGGGCCACTTCACCCCTCCACTTT. This codes for CASSQLDRATSPLHF.

The chain couples TRBV12-3 or TRBV12-4 to TRBJ1-3; TRBD1 is a possible D gene (6 bases). The CDR3 has 15 residues. V lost 3 bases to trimming and J lost 7 bases, with 16 bases between them. DNA of the CDR3: TGTGCCAGCAGTTTTGGGTACACAGGGCCGAACACCATATATTTT. It is translated as CASSFGYTGPNTIYF.

This clonotype has only a few counts. The junction differs from germline at one of its ends, possibly a read error. The chain uses TRBV12-3 or TRBV12-4 and TRBJ2-1, with D possibly matching TRBD2 (5 bases). The CDR3 is 14 amino acids. CDR3 sequence reads: CASGFRGPDGEQFF. CDR3 bases: TGTGCCAGCGGTTTTCGAGGGCCGGATGGTGAGCAGTTCTTC.

This chain uses TRBV7-3 with TRBJ2-6; 9 nucleotides line up with TRBD2. With 1 base clipped from V and 0 bases from J, the junction kept 13 bases outside the gene matches. Germline V gives CDR1 SGHTA, CDR2 FQGTGA. The CDR3 runs to 21 residues. For the CDR3, the DNA is TGTGCCAGCAGCTTAAACCCTCCCGGTGGGCGGGGGGGCTCTGGGGCCAACGTCCTGACTTTC. It encodes CASSLNPPGGRGGSGANVLTF.

The chain is built from TRBV19 and TRBJ1-1, with D perhaps TRBD1 (6 bases). The CDR3 runs to 15 residues. V gave up 3 bases and J gave up 4 bases, with 15 bases separating them. Germline-derived CDR1 and CDR2 are LNHDA and SQIVND (reference sequence). The CDR3 is CASSIGARGGTEAFF. The CDR3 DNA sequence: TGTGCCAGTAGTATCGGGGCGAGAGGGGGCACTGAAGCTTTCTTT.

The rearrangement uses TRBV16 and TRBJ2-5; D is undetermined. Per the germline V gene, CDR1 is KGHSY and CDR2 is FQNENV. The CDR3 loop spans 12 amino acids. V was cut by 1 base and J by 3 bases, with 3 bases left in between. The DNA of the CDR3 is TGTGCCAGCAGCCAATGGGAAGAGACCCAGTACTTC. Translation gives CASSQWEETQYF.

This clonotype was counted between two and nine times. V and J are TRBV2 and TRBJ2-2; no definite D call. Germline V lookup: CDR1 SNHLY, CDR2 FYNNEI. The CDR3 totals 12 residues. V lost 8 bases, J lost 4 bases, and 8 bases lay in between. The CDR3 DNA reads TGTGCCAGCGCGGAGCTCACCGGGGAGCTGTTTTTT. This translates into CASAELTGELFF.

The chain joins TRBV24-1 to TRBJ2-5; 7 bases line up with TRBD2. This CDR3 spans 15 amino acids. The germline V gene has CDR1 KGHDR and CDR2 SFDVKD. The trim removed 5 bases at V and 0 bases at J, leaving 5 bases unmatched. This chain's CDR3 is CATSGRDYHQETQYF. CDR3 DNA: TGTGCCACCAGTGGCCGGGACTACCACCAAGAGACCCAGTACTTC.

Remarks on this clonotype: Being one base from a much bigger clone, this may be a read error. The V and J genes are TRBV5-1 and TRBJ2-3; no clear D gene. The V end lost 2 bases, the J end lost 5 bases, and 9 bases lay between the germline ends. This CDR3 comprises 13 residues. Germline V gives CDR1 SGHRS, CDR2 YFSETQ. In DNA form, the CDR3 reads TGCGCCAGCAGCTTAAGACGGTTAGATACGCAGTATTTT. This encodes CASSLRRLDTQYF. Full variable domain (rest looked up from reference TRBV5-1 and TRBJ2-3): KAGVTQTPRYLIKTRGQQVTLSCSPISGHRSVSWYQQTPGQGLQFLFEYFSETQRNKGNFPGRFSGRQFSNSRSEMNVSTLELGDSALYLCASSLRRLDTQYFGPGTRLTVL.

V is TRBV28 and J is TRBJ1-2; D not certain. From germline, CDR1 is MDHEN and CDR2 SYDVKM. V was cut by 6 bases and J by 6 bases, with 14 bases left in between. The CDR3 is 13 residues long. CDR3 DNA: TGTGCCAGCAGCTGGTGGGAGCTCGATGGCTACACCTTC. As protein: CASSWWELDGYTF.

This clonotype was detected ten times or more. This rearrangement joins TRBV12-3 or TRBV12-4 to TRBJ2-3; D remains unclear. This CDR3 region has 12 residues. V gave up 6 bases and J gave up 6 bases, with 10 bases separating them. The CDR3 loop is CASRGYLDTQYF. CDR3 DNA: TGTGCCAGCAGGGGGTATCTGGATACGCAGTATTTT.